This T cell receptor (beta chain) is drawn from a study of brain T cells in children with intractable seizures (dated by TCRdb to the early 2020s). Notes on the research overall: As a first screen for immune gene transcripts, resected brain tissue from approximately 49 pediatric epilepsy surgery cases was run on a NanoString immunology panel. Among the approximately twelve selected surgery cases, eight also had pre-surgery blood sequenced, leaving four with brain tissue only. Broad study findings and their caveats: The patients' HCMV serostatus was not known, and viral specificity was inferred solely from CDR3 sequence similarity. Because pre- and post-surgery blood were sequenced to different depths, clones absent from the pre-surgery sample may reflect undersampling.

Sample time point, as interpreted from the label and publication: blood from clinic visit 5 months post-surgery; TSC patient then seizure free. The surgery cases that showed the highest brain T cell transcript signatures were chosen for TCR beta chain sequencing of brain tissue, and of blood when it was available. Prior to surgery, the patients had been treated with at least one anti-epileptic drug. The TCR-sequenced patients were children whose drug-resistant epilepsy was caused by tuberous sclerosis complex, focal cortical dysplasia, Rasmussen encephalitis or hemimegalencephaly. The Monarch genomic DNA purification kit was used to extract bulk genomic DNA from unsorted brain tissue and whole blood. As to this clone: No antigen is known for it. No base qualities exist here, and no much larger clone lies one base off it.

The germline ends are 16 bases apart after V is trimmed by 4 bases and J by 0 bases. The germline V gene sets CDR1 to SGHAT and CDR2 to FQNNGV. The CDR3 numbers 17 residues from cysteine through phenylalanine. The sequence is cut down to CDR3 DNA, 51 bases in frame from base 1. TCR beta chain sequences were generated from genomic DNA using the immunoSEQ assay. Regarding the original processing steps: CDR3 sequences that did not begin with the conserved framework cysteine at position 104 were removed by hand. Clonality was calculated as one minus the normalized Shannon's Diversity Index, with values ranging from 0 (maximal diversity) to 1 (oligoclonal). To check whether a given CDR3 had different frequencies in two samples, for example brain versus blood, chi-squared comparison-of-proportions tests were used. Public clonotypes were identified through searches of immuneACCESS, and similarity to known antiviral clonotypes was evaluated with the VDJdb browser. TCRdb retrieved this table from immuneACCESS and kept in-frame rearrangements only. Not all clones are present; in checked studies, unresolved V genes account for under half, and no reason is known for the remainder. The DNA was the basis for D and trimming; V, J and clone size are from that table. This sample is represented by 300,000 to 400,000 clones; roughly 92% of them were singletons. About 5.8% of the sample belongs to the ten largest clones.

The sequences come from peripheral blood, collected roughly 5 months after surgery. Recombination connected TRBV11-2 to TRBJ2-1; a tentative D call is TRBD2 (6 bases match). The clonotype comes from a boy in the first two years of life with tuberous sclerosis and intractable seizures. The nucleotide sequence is TGTGCCAGCAGCTCCTACCTCGGAGGGGTCTCCTACAATGAGCAGTTCTTC. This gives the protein CASSSYLGGVSYNEQFF.